One and the same sample provided the 17 T cell receptor beta chains below, sequenced in a study of shared clonotypes between healthy human individuals. Method: immunoSEQ multiplex PCR; TCRdb's copy keeps in-frame clones and lacks some. The sample has 1.5 million to 1.9 million clones; 95% to 99% are singletons. Sequencing was performed on naive CD4+ T cells sorted from blood. The subset denotes: CD45RA+ positively selected. These receptor sequences come from a man aged 25-40 years in good health.

This sequence joins TRBV7-3 and TRBJ2-4; no definite D call. Germline lookup yields CDR1 SGHTA and CDR2 FQGTGA. V lost 2 bases, J lost 2 bases, and 4 bases lay in between. This CDR3 has 13 residues. The CDR3 loop reads CASSLYPKNIQYF. DNA of the CDR3: TGTGCCAGCAGCTTATATCCCAAAAACATTCAGTACTTC.

The genes are TRBV27 and TRBJ2-5, with 12 bases identical to TRBD1. This CDR3 is 17 amino acids long. V lost 3 bases, J lost 5 bases, and 10 bases stayed unmatched. Germline assignment: CDR1 MNHEY and CDR2 SMNVEV (reference sequence). CDR3: CASSFLRDRGREETQYF. The CDR3 bases are TGTGCCAGCAGTTTTCTTCGGGACAGGGGGCGGGAGGAGACCCAGTACTTC.

V is TRBV5-4 and J is TRBJ2-6; D unresolved. Germline V gene lookup returns CDR1 SGHNT and CDR2 YYREEE (reference sequence). There are 18 residues in the CDR3. The V gene lost 4 bases and the J gene lost 0 bases, with 17 bases spanning the gap. The CDR3: CASSMWLGSLSGANVLTF. The CDR3 coding sequence is TGTGCCAGCAGCATGTGGCTAGGGTCCCTCTCTGGGGCCAACGTCCTGACTTTC.

Of note for this clone: Other nucleotide sequences in the sample specify the same CDR3. This chain joins TRBV7-9 and TRBJ2-3, with D possibly being TRBD1 or TRBD2 (5 bases each). The V gene lost 2 bases and the J gene lost 2 bases, with 8 bases spanning the gap. Germline-derived CDR1 and CDR2 are SEHNR and FQNEAQ (reference sequence). The CDR3 loop spans 14 amino acids. CDR3 sequence (DNA): TGTGCCAGCAGCTTATCCGGGACCACAGATACGCAGTATTTT. Its translation: CASSLSGTTDTQYF.

This chain uses TRBV11-2 with TRBJ2-5, with no clear D. The ends were cut back, 5 bases at V and 6 bases at J, with 10 bases in the middle. CDR1 is SGHAT, CDR2 FQNNGV, per germline. The CDR3 length is 12 residues. CDR3 loop: CASSPEIQTQYF. For the CDR3, the DNA is TGTGCCAGCAGCCCAGAGATCCAGACCCAGTACTTC.

The rearrangement links TRBV10-1 to TRBJ2-2; 7 bases agree with TRBD2. Germline V gene data show CDR1 as WNHNN and CDR2 as SYGVQD (reference sequence). V was clipped by 6 bases and J by 5 bases; unmatched bases: 6. The CDR3 spans 14 residues. CDR3 protein: CASRSSGETGELFF. As DNA, the CDR3 is TGCGCCAGCAGATCGAGCGGGGAGACCGGGGAGCTGTTTTTT.

V is TRBV27 and J is TRBJ2-7; D not certain. The CDR3 runs 15 residues. Trimming removed 1 base at V and 7 bases at J, with 17 bases between. Germline lookup yields CDR1 MNHEY and CDR2 SMNVEV (reference sequence). CDR3 coding DNA: TGTGCCAGCAGTTTATATAGTCGCAGCCTTGGTGAGCAGTACTTC. Protein product: CASSLYSRSLGEQYF.

The rearrangement links TRBV19 to TRBJ2-7; a possible D gene is TRBD1 (6 bases). V lost 5 bases, J lost 6 bases, and 20 bases lay in between. Germline V CDR1 and CDR2: LNHDA, SQIVND (reference sequence). This CDR3 region has 15 residues. In DNA, the CDR3 is TGTGCCAGTAGTTTCAGCCCTGGGGGCAGGATCGAGCAGTACTTC. Its translation is CASSFSPGGRIEQYF. The full variable domain, rest sourced from reference TRBV19 and TRBJ2-7, is DGGITQSPKYLFRKEGQNVTLSCEQNLNHDAMYWYRQDPGQGLRLIYYSQIVNDFQKGDIAEGYSVSREKKESFPLTVTSAQKNPTAFYLCASSFSPGGRIEQYFGPGTRLTVT.

V is TRBV5-1 and J is TRBJ2-2; D is unresolved. V dropped 0 bases and J dropped 1 base, with 16 bases sitting between them. Germline values: CDR1 SGHRS, CDR2 YFSETQ. This CDR3 is built from 18 residues. The CDR3 bases are TGCGCCAGCAGCTTGGAGTCCAGTTTTAAGGTGAACACCGGGGAGCTGTTTTTT. Translating gives CASSLESSFKVNTGELFF.

The genes are TRBV19 and TRBJ2-2; weak D call: TRBD2 (5 bases). Trimming left V 5 bases short and J 2 bases short, with 12 bases between. The CDR3 has 15 amino acids. CDR1 LNHDA and CDR2 SQIVND come from the germline V gene (reference sequence). The CDR3 reads CASSSLGLNTGELFF. DNA of the CDR3: TGTGCCAGTAGTTCTCTAGGACTCAACACCGGGGAGCTGTTTTTT.

The chain recombines TRBV7-6 with TRBJ2-1, with TRBD2 identical over 11 bases. The CDR3 consists of 15 residues. Germline V lookup: CDR1 SGHVS, CDR2 FNYEAQ. The J segment lost 11 bases and the V segment lost 1 base, leaving 7 bases of the junction unmatched. Here the CDR3 reads CASSLDPGTSGKQFF. The CDR3 bases are TGTGCCAGCAGCTTAGATCCCGGGACTAGCGGTAAGCAGTTCTTC.

This clone showed up just once. J is TRBJ2-7 and V is TRBV5-1; D call uncertain. Deletions cut 4 bases from V and 5 bases from J, with 19 bases between. The CDR3 spans 15 residues. Germline V gene sequence: CDR1 SGHRS, CDR2 YFSETQ. Here the CDR3 reads CASSPINRARDEQYF. CDR3 DNA sequence: TGCGCCAGCAGCCCTATTAACCGGGCCCGTGACGAGCAGTACTTC.

This clone was detected only once. The identical CDR3 is also encoded by other nucleotide sequences in the sample. The gene calls are TRBV20-1 and TRBJ2-1, with unresolved D. The CDR3 runs to 11 residues. The V gene's germline CDR1 is DFQATT and CDR2 SNEGSKA (reference sequence). V was shortened by 5 bases and J by 2 bases, with 4 bases between the two germline ends. CDR3 coding DNA: TGCAGTGCTGGGACCTACAATGAGCAGTTCTTC. Its translation is CSAGTYNEQFF.

This sequence joins TRBV7-9 and TRBJ2-3; no clear D. Trimming pared 5 bases from V and 1 base from J, leaving 10 bases between. Germline CDR1 is SEHNR and CDR2 is FQNEAQ (reference sequence). The length of the CDR3 is 14 residues. In nucleotides, the CDR3 is TGTGCCAGCAGCGGTTCGGGCCGCACAGATACGCAGTATTTT. Translated: CASSGSGRTDTQYF.

V and J are TRBV5-6 and TRBJ2-3; maybe TRBD2 (6 bases). Trimming stripped 4 bases from V and 0 bases from J, with 9 bases between. The CDR3 is made up of 14 amino acids. Germline loops: CDR1 SGHDT, CDR2 YYEEEE. The CDR3 sequence is CASSRGTSTDTQYF. For the CDR3, the DNA is TGTGCCAGCAGCCGTGGGACTAGCACAGATACGCAGTATTTT.

The V call is TRBV18, the J call TRBJ2-1; a weak D match, TRBD1 (6 bases). The CDR3 totals 16 residues. V lost 2 bases and J 6 bases, leaving 17 bases between the germline ends. Germline V gene data show CDR1 as KGHSH and CDR2 as LQKENI. The CDR3 sequence: CASSPGRQGSGNEQFF. DNA of the CDR3: TGTGCCAGCTCACCAGGCCGGCAGGGGAGTGGCAATGAGCAGTTCTTC. The whole variable domain, filled in from reference TRBV18 and TRBJ2-1, reads NAGVMQNPRHLVRRRGQEARLRCSPMKGHSHVYWYRQLPEEGLKFMVYLQKENIIDESGMPKERFSAEFPKEGPSILRIQQVVRGDSAAYFCASSPGRQGSGNEQFFGPGTRLTVL.

The CDR3 nucleotides are TGTGCCAGCAGTGAAAATTTCGGGACGGAGTATTTT. Encoded protein: CASSENFGTEYF. The rearrangement links TRBV6-1 to TRBJ2-3; the D call may be TRBD1 or TRBD2 (5 bases each). Between the trimmed V and J ends, which lost 2 bases and 13 bases, there was a span of 13 bases. This CDR3 contains 12 residues. Looked up from germline, CDR1 is MNHNS and CDR2 is SASEGT.